This TCR beta chain was profiled in a study of T cell responses to AZD1222 COVID-19 vaccine. The study's findings and limits: Only five or six AZD1222 recipients were seropositive at baseline.

Germline V CDR1 and CDR2: SGHKS, YYEKEE (reference sequence). The CDR3 is 14 amino acids. Losses at the gene ends were 6 bases for V and 5 bases for J; bases not matched to a gene: 4. Sequencing used immunoSEQ multiplex PCR; TCRdb keeps in-frame clones, though not all of them. This repertoire shows 130,000 or so clones, more than 85% found once; its top ten account for roughly 3.9%. This clone occurred many times. Its specificity is unknown. Pooling covered second doses at about 4 or about 12 weeks. The material sequenced was peripheral blood, taken 28 days after the second AZD1222 dose. The sequence was collected from an adult who received the AZD1222 COVID-19 vaccine. The chain employs TRBV5-5 and TRBJ1-5, with 11 bases lining up with TRBD1. DNA of the CDR3: TGTGCCAGCACTCCGGGACAGGGGGATCAGCCCCAGCATTTT. This gives the protein CASTPGQGDQPQHF.